This T cell receptor beta chain was sequenced during a study of shared clonotypes between healthy human individuals. Study results and caveats: Estimated clonotype richness was generally higher in naive than memory subsets.

The authors distributed each subset's genomic DNA evenly over several immunoSEQ plates. The data were produced by immunoSEQ multiplex PCR, yet TCRdb's version contains in-frame clones alone and is incomplete. The profile shows approximately 600,000 clones, approximately 95% of them singletons. Germline-derived CDR1 and CDR2 are SEHNR and FQNEAQ (reference sequence). The V gene lost 1 base and the J gene lost 9 bases, with 18 bases spanning the gap. The CDR3 consists of 16 residues. Comment on this clone: What it binds is unknown.

The naive CD8 fraction comprised CD45RO-negative cells positively selected for CCR7 and excluded terminally differentiated effector memory CD45RA+ cells. This clonotype was obtained from a woman aged 30 to 39 in good health. The chain couples TRBV7-9 to TRBJ2-2; tentatively, D is TRBD2 (5 bases). The source material was naive CD8+ T cells sorted from blood. As DNA, the CDR3 is TGTGCCAGCAGCTTAGGAGCGGTTCAGGCTTCGAGGGAGCTGTTTTTT. Its translation is CASSLGAVQASRELFF.